This T cell receptor beta chain was found in a study of metastatic and nonmetastatic thyroid tumors. Study information: Repertoire data that came from the blood and tumor or nodule tissue of malignant and benign thyroid patients were compared.

The CDR3 runs 13 residues. With 7 bases removed from V and 6 bases from J, the gap between germline ends came to 12 bases. The V gene's germline CDR1 is SNHLY and CDR2 FYNNEI. In the original workflow: Clinicopathological groups differed in CDR3, with these differences serving to build a distant-metastasis classifier for papillary thyroid cancer. TCRdb re-called clones via MiXCR from the PCR reads. The V and J calls reflect TCRdb's pipeline rather than the authors' work. The sample records 12,000 to 15,000 clones, more than 20% being singletons. Study results and caveats: In both blood and tumor samples, TCR beta diversity was reported significantly higher for malignant than benign nodules.

The entire patient cohort was treatment-naive prior to thyroid surgery. This clone occurred many times. Its antigen is currently unknown. The sequence was collected from a female donor with papillary thyroid cancer or a benign thyroid nodule (not recorded which). Some clones in this sample may be carry-over from other donors' samples. The gene calls are TRBV2 and TRBJ2-2; a possible D gene is TRBD1 (5 bases). Sequencing input: tumor tissue. In DNA, the CDR3 is TGTGCCAGCACTTCCAGGGTAGCCGGGGAGCTGTTTTTT. Protein sequence: CASTSRVAGELFF.